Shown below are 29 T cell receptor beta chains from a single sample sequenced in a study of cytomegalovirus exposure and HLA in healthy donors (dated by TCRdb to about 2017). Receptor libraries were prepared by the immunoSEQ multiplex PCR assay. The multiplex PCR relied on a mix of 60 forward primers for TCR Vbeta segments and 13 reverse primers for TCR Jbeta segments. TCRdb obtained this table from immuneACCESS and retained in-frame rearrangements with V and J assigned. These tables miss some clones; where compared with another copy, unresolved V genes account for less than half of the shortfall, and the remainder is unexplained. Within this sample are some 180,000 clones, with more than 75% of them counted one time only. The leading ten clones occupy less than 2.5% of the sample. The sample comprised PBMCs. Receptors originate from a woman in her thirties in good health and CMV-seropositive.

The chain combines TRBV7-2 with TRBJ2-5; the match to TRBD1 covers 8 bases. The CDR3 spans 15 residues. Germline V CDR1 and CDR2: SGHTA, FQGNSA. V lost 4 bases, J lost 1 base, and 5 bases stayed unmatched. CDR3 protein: CASSSRQGPQETQYF. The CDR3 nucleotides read TGTGCCAGCAGCTCCAGACAGGGGCCCCAAGAGACCCAGTACTTC.

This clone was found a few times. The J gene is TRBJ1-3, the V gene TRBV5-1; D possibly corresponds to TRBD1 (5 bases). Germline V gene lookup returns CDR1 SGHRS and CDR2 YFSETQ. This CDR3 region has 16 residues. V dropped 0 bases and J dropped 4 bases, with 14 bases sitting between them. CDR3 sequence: CASSLGAGDVGNTIYF. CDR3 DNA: TGCGCCAGCAGCTTGGGTGCGGGGGACGTCGGAAACACCATATATTTT.

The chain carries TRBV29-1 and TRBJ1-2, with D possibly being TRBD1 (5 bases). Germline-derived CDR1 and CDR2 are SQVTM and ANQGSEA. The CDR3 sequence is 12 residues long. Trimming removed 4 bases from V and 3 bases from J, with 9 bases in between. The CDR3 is CSVVWTYYGYTF. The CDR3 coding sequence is TGCAGCGTTGTTTGGACATACTATGGCTACACCTTC.

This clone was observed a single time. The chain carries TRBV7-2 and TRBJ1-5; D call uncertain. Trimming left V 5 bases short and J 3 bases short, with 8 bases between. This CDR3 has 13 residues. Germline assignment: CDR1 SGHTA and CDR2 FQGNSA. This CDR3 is CASSSTNNQPQHF. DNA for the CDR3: TGTGCCAGCAGCAGCACCAACAATCAGCCCCAGCATTTT.

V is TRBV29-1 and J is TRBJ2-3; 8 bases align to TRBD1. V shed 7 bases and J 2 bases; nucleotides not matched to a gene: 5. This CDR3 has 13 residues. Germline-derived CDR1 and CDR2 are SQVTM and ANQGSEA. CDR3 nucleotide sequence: TGCAGCGGAGGGACAGGTACCACAGATACGCAGTATTTT. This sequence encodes CSGGTGTTDTQYF.

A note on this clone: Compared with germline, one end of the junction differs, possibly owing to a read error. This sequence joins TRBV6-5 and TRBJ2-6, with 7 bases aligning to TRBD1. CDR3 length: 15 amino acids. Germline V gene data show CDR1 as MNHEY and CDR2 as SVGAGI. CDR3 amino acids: CASREQGTGANGLTF. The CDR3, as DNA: TGTGCCAGCAGGGAACAGGGGACCGGGGCCAACGGCCTGACTTTC.

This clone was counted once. The DNA for the CDR3 is TGTGCCAGCAGCGCGACGAAGACAGGGGGCCTCCCCTACGAGCAGTACTTC. Protein product: CASSATKTGGLPYEQYF. This rearrangement joins TRBV5-5 to TRBJ2-7; 10 bases match TRBD1. Losses at the gene ends were 4 bases for V and 2 bases for J; bases not matched to a gene: 12. The length of the CDR3 is 17 residues. Germline CDR1 is SGHKS and CDR2 is YYEKEE (reference sequence).

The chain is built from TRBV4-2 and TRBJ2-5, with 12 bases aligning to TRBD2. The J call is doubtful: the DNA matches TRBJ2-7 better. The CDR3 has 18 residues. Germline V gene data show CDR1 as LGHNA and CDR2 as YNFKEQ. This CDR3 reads CASSQDPRLAGVSYEQYF. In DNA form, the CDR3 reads TGTGCCAGCAGCCAAGACCCTCGACTAGCGGGGGTCTCCTACGAGCAGTACTTC.

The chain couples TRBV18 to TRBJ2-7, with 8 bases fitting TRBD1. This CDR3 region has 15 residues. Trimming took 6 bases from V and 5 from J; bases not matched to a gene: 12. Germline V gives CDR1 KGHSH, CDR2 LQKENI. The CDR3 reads CASSHRTGFLHEQYF. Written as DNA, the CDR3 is TGTGCCAGCTCCCATCGGACAGGGTTTTTGCACGAGCAGTACTTC.

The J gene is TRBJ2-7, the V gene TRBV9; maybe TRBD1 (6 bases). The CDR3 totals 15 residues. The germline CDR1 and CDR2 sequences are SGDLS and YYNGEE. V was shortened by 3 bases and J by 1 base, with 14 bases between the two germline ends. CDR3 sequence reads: CASSARAGESYEQYF. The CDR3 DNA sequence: TGTGCCAGCAGCGCCCGGGCAGGGGAATCCTACGAGCAGTACTTC. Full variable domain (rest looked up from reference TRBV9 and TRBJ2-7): DSGVTQTPKHLITATGQRVTLRCSPRSGDLSVYWYQQSLDQGLQFLIQYYNGEERAKGNILERFSAQQFPDLHSELNLSSLELGDSALYFCASSARAGESYEQYFGPGTRLTVT.

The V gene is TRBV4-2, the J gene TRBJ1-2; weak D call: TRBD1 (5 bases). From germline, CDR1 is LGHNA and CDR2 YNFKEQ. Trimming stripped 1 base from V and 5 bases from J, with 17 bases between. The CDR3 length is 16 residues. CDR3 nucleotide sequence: TGTGCCAGCAGCCAAGGTCCCACAGGCCCCTATTATGGCTACACCTTC. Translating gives CASSQGPTGPYYGYTF.

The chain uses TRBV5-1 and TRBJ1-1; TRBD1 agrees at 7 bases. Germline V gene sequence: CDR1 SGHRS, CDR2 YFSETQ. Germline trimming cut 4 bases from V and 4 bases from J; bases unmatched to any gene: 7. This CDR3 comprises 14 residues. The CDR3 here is CASSTGGGGTEAFF. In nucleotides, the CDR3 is TGCGCCAGCAGCACAGGAGGGGGCGGCACTGAAGCTTTCTTT.

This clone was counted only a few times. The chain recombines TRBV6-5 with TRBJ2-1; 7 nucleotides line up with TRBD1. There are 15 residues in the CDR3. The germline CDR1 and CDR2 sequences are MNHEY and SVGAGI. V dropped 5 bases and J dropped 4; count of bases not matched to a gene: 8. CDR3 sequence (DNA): TGTGCCAGCAGTCGCACCGGGACAGTATACAATGAGCAGTTCTTC. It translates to CASSRTGTVYNEQFF.

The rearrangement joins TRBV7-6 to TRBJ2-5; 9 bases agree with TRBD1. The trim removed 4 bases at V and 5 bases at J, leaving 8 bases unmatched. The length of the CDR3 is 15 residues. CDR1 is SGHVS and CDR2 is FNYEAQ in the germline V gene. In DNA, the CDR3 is TGTGCCAGCAGCTCCATCGGACAGGGGAGGGAGACCCAGTACTTC. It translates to CASSSIGQGRETQYF.

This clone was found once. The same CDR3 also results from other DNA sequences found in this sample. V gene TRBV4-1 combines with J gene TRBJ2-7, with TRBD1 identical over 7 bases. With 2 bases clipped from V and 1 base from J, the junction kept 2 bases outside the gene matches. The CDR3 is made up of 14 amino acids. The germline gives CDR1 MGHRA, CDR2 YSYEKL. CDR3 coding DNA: TGCGCCAGCAGCCAACCGGGACAGTCCTACGAGCAGTACTTC. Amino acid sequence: CASSQPGQSYEQYF.

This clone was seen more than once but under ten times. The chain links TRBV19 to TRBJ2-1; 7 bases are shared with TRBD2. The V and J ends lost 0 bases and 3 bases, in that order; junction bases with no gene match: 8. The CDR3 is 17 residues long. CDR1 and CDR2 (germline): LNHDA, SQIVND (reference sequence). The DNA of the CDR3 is TGTGCCAGTAGTATAGATCTCCCGGGGGGACGCTACAATGAGCAGTTCTTC. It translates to CASSIDLPGGRYNEQFF.

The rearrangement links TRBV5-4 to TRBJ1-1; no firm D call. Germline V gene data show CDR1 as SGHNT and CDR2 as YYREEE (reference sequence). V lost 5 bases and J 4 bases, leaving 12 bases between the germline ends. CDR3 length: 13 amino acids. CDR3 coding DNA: TGTGCCAGCAGTCTCCTTGGCGGCACTGAAGCTTTCTTT. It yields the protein CASSLLGGTEAFF.

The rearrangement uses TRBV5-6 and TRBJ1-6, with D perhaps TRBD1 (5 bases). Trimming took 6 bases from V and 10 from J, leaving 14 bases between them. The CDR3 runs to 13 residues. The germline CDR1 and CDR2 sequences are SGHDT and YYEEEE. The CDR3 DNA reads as TGTGCCAGCAACTCCCAGGGAGGCTCACCCCTCCACTTT. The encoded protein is CASNSQGGSPLHF.

The CDR3 reads CASSSPGSGFYEQYF. In nucleotides, the CDR3 is TGTGCCAGCAGCTCGCCGGGTAGCGGCTTTTACGAGCAGTACTTC. The V and J genes are TRBV7-9 and TRBJ2-7; D possibly corresponds to TRBD2 (6 bases). The CDR3 runs 15 residues. Trimming took off 4 bases at V and 4 bases at J, with 17 bases between the two ends. Germline V CDR1 and CDR2: SEHNR, FQNEAQ (reference sequence). Filled out from reference TRBV7-9 and TRBJ2-7, the complete variable domain reads DTGVSQNPRHKITKRGQNVTFRCDPISEHNRLYWYRQTLGQGPEFLTYFQNEAQLEKSRLLSDRFSAERPKGSFSTLEIQRTEQGDSAMYLCASSSPGSGFYEQYFGPGTRLTVT.

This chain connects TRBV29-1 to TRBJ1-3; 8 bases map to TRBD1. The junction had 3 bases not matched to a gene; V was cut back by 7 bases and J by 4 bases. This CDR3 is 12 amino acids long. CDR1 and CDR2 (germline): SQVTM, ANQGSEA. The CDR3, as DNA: TGCAGCGGACAGGGGTCGGGAAACACCATATATTTT. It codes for CSGQGSGNTIYF.

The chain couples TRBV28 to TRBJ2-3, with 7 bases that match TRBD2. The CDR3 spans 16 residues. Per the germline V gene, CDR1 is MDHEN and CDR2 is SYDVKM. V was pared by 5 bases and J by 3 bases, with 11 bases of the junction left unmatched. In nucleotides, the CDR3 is TGTGCCAGCAGTCTGGCGGGCGGGGGAGGTACAGATACGCAGTATTTT. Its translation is CASSLAGGGGTDTQYF.

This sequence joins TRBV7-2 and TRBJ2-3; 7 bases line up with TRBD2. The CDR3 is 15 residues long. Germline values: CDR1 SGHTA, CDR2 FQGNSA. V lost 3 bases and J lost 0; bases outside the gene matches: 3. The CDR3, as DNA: TGTGCCAGCAGCTTCGGGGGGTCTAGCACAGATACGCAGTATTTT. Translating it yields CASSFGGSSTDTQYF.

The DNA for the CDR3 is TGTGCCAGCAGCTTAAAACGGTACGGAGGGGAGCAGTACTTC. Protein product: CASSLKRYGGEQYF. This chain uses TRBV7-8 with TRBJ2-7; D is perhaps TRBD2 (6 bases). Between the trimmed V and J ends, which lost 2 bases and 7 bases, there was a span of 15 bases. This CDR3 is 14 amino acids long. The germline gives CDR1 SGHVS, CDR2 FQNEAQ.

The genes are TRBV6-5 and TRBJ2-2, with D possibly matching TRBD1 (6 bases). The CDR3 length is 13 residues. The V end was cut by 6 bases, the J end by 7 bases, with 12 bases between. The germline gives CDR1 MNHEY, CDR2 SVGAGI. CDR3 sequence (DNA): TGTGCCAGCAGGCAACAGGGTGTCGGGGAGCTGTTTTTT. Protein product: CASRQQGVGELFF.

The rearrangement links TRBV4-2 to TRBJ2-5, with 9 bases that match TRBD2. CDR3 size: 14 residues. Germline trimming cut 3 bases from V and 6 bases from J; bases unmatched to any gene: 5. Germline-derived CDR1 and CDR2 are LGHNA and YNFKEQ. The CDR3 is CASSQWTSDKTQYF. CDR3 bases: TGTGCCAGCAGCCAGTGGACTAGCGACAAGACCCAGTACTTC.

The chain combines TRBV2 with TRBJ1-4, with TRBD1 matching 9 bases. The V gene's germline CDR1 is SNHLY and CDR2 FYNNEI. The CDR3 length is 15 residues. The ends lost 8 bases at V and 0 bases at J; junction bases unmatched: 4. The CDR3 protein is CASGRTGATNEKLFF. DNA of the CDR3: TGTGCCAGCGGGAGGACAGGGGCAACTAATGAAAAACTGTTTTTT.

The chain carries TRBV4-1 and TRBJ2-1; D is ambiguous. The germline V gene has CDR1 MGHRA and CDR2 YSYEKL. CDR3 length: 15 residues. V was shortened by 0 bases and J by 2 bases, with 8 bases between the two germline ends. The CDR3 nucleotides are TGCGCCAGCAGCCAAGATCGAGGTCCCTACAATGAGCAGTTCTTC. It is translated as CASSQDRGPYNEQFF.

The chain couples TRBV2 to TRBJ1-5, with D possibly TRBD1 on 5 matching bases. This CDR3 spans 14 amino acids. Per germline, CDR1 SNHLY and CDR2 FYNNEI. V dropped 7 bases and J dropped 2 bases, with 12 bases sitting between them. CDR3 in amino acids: CASKRGRGNQPQHF. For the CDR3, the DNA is TGTGCCAGCAAGCGGGGGAGAGGCAATCAGCCCCAGCATTTT.

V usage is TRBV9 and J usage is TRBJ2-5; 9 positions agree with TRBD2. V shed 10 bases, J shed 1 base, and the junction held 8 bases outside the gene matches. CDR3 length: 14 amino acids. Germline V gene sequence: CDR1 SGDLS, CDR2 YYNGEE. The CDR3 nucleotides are TGTGCCTCGGGAGGCGGGGGGGCCCAAGAGACCCAGTACTTC. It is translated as CASGGGGAQETQYF.